This TCR beta chain was identified during a study of Graves' ophthalmopathy and Graves' hyperthyroidism. Regarding the study as a whole: The model's ophthalmopathy progression predictions had about 69% sensitivity and 72.22% specificity. Blood also harbored most expanded thyroid clonotypes above 0.001 frequency.

The CDR3 contains 14 residues. V shed 6 bases and J 4 bases; nucleotides not matched to a gene: 5. CDR1 is SNHLY, CDR2 FYNNEI, per germline. Details on this clonotype: What it recognizes is unknown.

Amplification of TCR beta CDR3 regions used RNA transcripts. The first round was an RT-PCR with HTBI primers, and the second round was a multiplex PCR. TCRdb re-called the multiplex PCR reads through MiXCR, storing one row per CDR3 protein. The sample contains approximately 1.2 million distinct CDR3 sequences, about 35% of which appear only once. This chain links TRBV2 with TRBJ1-1, with 10 nucleotides matching TRBD1. This clonotype was obtained from an adult man with Graves' hyperthyroidism. Source material: peripheral blood or thyroid tissue (not recorded which). The CDR3 coding sequence is TGTGCCAGCAGGATACGACAGGGGGCCACTGAAGCTTTCTTT. Its protein is CASRIRQGATEAFF.